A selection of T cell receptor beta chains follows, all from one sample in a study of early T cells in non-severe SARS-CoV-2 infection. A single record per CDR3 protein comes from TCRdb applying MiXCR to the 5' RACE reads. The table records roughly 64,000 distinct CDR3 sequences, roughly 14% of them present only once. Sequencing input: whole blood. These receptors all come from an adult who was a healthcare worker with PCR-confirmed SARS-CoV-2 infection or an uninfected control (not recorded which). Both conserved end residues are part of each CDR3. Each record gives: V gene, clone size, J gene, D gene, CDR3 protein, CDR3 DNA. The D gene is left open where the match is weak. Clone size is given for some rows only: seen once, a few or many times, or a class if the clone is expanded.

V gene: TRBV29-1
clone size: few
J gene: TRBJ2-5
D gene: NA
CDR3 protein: CSVSTLQETQYF
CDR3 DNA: TGCAGCGTCTCGACCCTTCAAGAGACCCAGTACTTC

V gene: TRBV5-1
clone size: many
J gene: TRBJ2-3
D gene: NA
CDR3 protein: CASSPLVTDTQYF
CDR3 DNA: TGCGCCAGCAGCCCCCTCGTCACAGATACGCAGTATTTT

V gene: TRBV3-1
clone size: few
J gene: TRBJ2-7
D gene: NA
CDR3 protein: CASSLRGQVHEQYF
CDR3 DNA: TGTGCCAGCAGCCTCCGAGGGCAGGTCCACGAGCAGTACTTC

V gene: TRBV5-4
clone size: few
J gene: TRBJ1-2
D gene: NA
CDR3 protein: CASSFPGARGARSYGYTF
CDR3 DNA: TGTGCCAGCAGCTTTCCGGGAGCCCGGGGGGCGCGGAGCTATGGCTACACCTTC

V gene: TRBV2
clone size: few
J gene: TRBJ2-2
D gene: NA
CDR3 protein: CASRSGSYTGELFF
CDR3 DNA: TGTGCCAGCAGGAGTGGGTCCTACACCGGGGAGCTGTTTTTT

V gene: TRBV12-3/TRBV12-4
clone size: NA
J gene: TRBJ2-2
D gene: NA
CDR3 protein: CASSPGGLVGTGELFF
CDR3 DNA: TGTGCCAGCAGTCCCGGGGGCCTCGTCGGCACCGGGGAGCTGTTTTTT

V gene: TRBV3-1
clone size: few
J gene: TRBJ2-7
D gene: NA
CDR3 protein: CASSEGADEQYF
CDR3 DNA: TGTGCCAGCTCGGAGGGGGCGGATGAGCAGTACTTC

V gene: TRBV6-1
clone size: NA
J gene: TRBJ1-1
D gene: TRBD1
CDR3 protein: CASRMQDRDNEAFF
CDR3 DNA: TGTGCCAGCAGGATGCAGGACAGGGACAATGAAGCTTTCTTT

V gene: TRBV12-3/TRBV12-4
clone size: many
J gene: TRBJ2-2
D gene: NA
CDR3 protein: CASSLIGIAGELFF
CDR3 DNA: TGTGCCAGCAGTTTAATTGGTATCGCCGGGGAGCTGTTTTTT

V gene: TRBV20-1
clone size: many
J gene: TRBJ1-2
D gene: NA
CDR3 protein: CSARGLLQGNYGYTF
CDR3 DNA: TGCAGTGCTAGGGGCCTCTTGCAGGGGAACTATGGCTACACCTTC

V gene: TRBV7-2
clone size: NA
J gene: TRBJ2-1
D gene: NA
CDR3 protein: CARQSYNEQFF
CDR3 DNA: TGTGCCAGACAATCCTACAATGAGCAGTTCTTC

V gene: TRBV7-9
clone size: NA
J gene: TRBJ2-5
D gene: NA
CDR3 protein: CASSSGVGLQETQYF
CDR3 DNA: TGTGCCAGCAGCTCTGGGGTAGGGCTCCAAGAGACCCAGTACTTC

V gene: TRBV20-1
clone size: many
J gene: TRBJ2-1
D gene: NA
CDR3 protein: CSARDLFGASQNEQFF
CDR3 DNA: TGCAGTGCTAGAGATCTGTTTGGGGCTAGTCAGAATGAGCAGTTCTTC

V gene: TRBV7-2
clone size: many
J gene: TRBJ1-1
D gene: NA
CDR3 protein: CASSLERWEIMNTEAFF
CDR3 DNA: TGTGCCAGCAGCTTAGAAAGATGGGAGATAATGAACACTGAAGCTTTCTTT

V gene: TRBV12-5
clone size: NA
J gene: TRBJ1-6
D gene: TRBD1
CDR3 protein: CASGLTLDRGRDSPLHF
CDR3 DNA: TGTGCTAGTGGTTTAACCCTTGACAGGGGGCGTGATTCACCCCTCCACTTT

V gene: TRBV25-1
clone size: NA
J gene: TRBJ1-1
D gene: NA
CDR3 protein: CASSGGRGGTEAFF
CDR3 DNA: TGTGCCAGCAGTGGGGGTCGGGGGGGAACTGAAGCTTTCTTT

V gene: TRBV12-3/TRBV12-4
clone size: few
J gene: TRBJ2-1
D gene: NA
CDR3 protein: CASRLVFDEQFF
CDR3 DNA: TGTGCCAGCCGACTAGTGTTCGATGAGCAGTTCTTC

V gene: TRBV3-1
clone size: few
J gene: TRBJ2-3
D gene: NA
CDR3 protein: CASSPRLDVTDTQYF
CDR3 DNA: TGTGCCAGCAGCCCGCGACTAGACGTGACAGATACGCAGTATTTT

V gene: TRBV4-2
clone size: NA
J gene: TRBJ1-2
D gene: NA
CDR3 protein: CASSQSQNYGYTF
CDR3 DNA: TGTGCCAGCAGCCAATCGCAGAACTATGGCTACACCTTC

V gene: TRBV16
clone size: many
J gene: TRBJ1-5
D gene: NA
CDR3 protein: CASSSRGVSQPQHF
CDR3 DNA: TGTGCCAGCAGTTCTAGGGGGGTCAGTCAGCCCCAGCATTTT

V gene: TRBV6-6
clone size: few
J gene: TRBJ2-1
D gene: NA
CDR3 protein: CASSADIFNEQFF
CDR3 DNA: TGTGCCAGCAGTGCTGATATTTTTAATGAGCAGTTCTTC

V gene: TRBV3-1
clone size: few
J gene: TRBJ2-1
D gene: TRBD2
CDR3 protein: CASSQEPSGGTNYNEQFF
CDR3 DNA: TGTGCCAGCAGCCAAGAGCCTAGCGGGGGGACAAATTACAATGAGCAGTTCTTC

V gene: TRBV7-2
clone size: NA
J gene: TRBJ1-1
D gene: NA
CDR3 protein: CASSLIARGNTEAFF
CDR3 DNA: TGTGCCAGCAGCTTAATCGCCAGGGGCAACACTGAAGCTTTCTTT

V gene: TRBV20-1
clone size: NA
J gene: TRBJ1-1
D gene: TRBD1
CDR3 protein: CSARSDRGEAFF
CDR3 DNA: TGCAGTGCTAGATCAGACAGGGGTGAAGCTTTCTTT

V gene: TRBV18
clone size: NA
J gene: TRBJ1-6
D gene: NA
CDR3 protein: CASSPRPHDIGSPLHF
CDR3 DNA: TGTGCCAGCTCCCCAAGACCTCACGATATCGGCTCACCCCTCCACTTT

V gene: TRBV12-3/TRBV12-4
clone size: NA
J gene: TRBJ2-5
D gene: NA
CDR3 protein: CASSLINWGAETQYF
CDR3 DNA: TGTGCCAGCAGTTTAATTAACTGGGGGGCAGAGACCCAGTACTTC

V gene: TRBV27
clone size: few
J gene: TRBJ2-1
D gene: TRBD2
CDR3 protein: CASSLSLGVAGVYNEQFF
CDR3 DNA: TGTGCCAGCAGTTTATCGTTGGGTGTGGCGGGGGTTTACAATGAGCAGTTCTTC

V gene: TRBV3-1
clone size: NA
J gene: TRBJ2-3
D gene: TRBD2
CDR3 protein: CASSHLSPGTSGGWTDTQYF
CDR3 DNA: TGTGCCAGCAGCCATCTCTCACCCGGGACTAGCGGGGGTTGGACAGATACGCAGTATTTT

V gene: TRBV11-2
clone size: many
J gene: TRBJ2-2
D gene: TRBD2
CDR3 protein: CASSFSGTSGELFF
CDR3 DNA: TGTGCCAGCAGCTTCAGTGGGACTAGCGGGGAGCTGTTTTTT

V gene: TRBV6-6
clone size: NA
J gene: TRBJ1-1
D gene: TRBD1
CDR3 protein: CASSSGWTGRTMNTEAFF
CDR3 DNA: TGTGCCAGCAGTTCTGGGTGGACAGGGCGGACCATGAACACTGAAGCTTTCTTT

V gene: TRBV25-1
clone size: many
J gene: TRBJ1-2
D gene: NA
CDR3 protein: CASSDSYQRTNYGYTF
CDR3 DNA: TGTGCCAGCAGTGATTCGTACCAGAGAACTAACTATGGCTACACCTTC

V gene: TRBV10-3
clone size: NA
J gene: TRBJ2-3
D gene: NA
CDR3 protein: CAISDAGTDTQYF
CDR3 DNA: TGTGCCATCAGTGACGCAGGCACAGATACGCAGTATTTT

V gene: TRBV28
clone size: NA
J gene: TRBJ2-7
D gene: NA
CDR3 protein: CASSAIRWDTYEQYF
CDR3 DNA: TGTGCCAGCAGTGCCATCCGGTGGGACACCTACGAGCAGTACTTC

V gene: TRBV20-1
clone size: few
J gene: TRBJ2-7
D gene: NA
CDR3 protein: CSARGPREQYF
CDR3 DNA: TGCAGTGCTAGAGGCCCTCGCGAGCAGTACTTC

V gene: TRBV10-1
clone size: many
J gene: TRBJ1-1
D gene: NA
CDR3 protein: CASSDEGATEAFF
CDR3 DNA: TGCGCCAGCAGTGACGAGGGTGCCACTGAAGCTTTCTTT

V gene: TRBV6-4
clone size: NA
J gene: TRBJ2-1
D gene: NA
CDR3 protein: CASSDKASLSEQFF
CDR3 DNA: TGTGCCAGCAGTGACAAGGCTAGCCTCTCCGAGCAGTTCTTC

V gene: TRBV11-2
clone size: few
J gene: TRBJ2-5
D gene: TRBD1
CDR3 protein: CASSLGPGQGLPRETQYF
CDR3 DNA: TGTGCCAGCAGCTTAGGACCGGGACAGGGCCTTCCAAGGGAGACCCAGTACTTC

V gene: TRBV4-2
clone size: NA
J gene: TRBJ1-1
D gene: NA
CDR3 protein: CASSQVGAMNTEAFF
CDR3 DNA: TGTGCCAGCAGCCAAGTGGGGGCCATGAACACTGAAGCTTTCTTT

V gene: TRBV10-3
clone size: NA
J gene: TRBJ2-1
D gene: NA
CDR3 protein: CAIRGEYNEQFF
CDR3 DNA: TGTGCCATCAGGGGGGAGTACAATGAGCAGTTCTTC

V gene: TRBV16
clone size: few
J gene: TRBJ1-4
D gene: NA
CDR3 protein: CASSQLLREKLFF
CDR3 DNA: TGTGCCAGCAGCCAATTGCTCAGAGAAAAACTGTTTTTT

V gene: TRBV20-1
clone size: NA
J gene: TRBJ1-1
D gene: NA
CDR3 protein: CSAPLGGAGGTEAFF
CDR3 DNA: TGCAGTGCCCCCCTTGGGGGGGCGGGCGGGACTGAAGCTTTCTTT

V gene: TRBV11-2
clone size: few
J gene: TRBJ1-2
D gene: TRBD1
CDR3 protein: CASSFMTGNGYTF
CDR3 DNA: TGTGCCAGCAGCTTTATGACAGGGAATGGCTACACCTTC

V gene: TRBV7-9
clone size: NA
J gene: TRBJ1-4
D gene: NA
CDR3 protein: CASSFGFGGEKLFF
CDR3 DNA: TGTGCCAGCAGCTTTGGTTTTGGGGGTGAAAAACTGTTTTTT

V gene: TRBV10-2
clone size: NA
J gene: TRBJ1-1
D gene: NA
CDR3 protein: CASSDYTEAFF
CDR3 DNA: TGCGCCAGCAGTGATTACACTGAAGCTTTCTTT

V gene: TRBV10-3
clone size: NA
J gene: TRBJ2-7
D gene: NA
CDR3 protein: CASKRQDEQYF
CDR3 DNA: TGTGCCAGCAAAAGACAGGACGAGCAGTACTTC

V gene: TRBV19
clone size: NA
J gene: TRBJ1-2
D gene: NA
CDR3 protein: CASSILGQSRDYGYTF
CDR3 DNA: TGTGCCAGTAGTATCCTCGGACAGTCTCGAGACTATGGCTACACCTTC

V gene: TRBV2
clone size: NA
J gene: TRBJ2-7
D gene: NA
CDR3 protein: CASSEGSGSYEQYF
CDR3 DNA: TGTGCCAGCAGTGAAGGGAGTGGCTCCTACGAGCAGTACTTC

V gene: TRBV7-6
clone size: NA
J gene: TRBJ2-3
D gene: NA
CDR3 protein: CASSQGAGGVGTDTQYF
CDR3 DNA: TGTGCCAGCAGCCAAGGGGCAGGCGGAGTAGGCACAGATACGCAGTATTTT

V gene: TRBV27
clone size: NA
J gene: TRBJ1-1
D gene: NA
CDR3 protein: CASTGGGLDTEAFF
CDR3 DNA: TGTGCCAGCACGGGAGGGGGGCTGGACACTGAAGCTTTCTTT

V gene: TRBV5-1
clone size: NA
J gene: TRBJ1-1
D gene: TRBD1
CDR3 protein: CASSSQGSNTEAFF
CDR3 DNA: TGCGCCAGCAGCTCACAGGGGTCGAACACTGAAGCTTTCTTT

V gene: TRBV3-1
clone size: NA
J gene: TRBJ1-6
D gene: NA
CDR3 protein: CASSQAPIDSPLHF
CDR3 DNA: TGTGCCAGCAGCCAAGCCCCCATTGATTCACCCCTCCACTTT

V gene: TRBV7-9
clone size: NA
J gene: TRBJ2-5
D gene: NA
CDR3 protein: CASSLAGPQETQYF
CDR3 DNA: TGTGCCAGCAGCTTAGCCGGACCACAAGAGACCCAGTACTTC

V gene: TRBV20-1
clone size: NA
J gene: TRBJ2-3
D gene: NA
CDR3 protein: CSARTTSTDTQYF
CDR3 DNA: TGCAGTGCTAGAACCACTAGCACAGATACGCAGTATTTT

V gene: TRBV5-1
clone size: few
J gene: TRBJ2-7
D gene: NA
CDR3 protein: CASSSDRSSYEQYF
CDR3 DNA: TGCGCCAGCAGCAGTGACCGTAGCTCCTACGAGCAGTACTTC

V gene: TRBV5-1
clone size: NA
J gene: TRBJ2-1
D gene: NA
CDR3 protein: CASSQRTAENNEQFF
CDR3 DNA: TGCGCCAGCAGCCAACGGACGGCCGAAAACAATGAGCAGTTCTTC